The 12 T cell receptor beta chains below all came from one sample that was sequenced in a study of blood T cell repertoires in COVID-19. Profiling relied on immunoSEQ multiplex PCR, and the TCRdb table lists in-frame clones only, not all of them. This table has 80,000 or so clones, 81% appearing once. The sequenced material came from peripheral blood. The receptor set was obtained from a man older than 75 with acute or convalescent COVID-19.

This chain joins TRBV9 and TRBJ2-2, with TRBD1 as a possible D gene (6 bases). The V and J ends lost 0 bases and 4 bases respectively, with 13 bases between them. The CDR3 length is 16 residues. Germline V gene lookup returns CDR1 SGDLS and CDR2 YYNGEE. CDR3 DNA sequence: TGTGCCAGCAGCGTAGTATCACAGGGCGGCACCGGGGAGCTGTTTTTT. Its protein product is CASSVVSQGGTGELFF. Together with reference TRBV9 and TRBJ2-2, the CDR3 gives the full variable domain: DSGVTQTPKHLITATGQRVTLRCSPRSGDLSVYWYQQSLDQGLQFLIQYYNGEERAKGNILERFSAQQFPDLHSELNLSSLELGDSALYFCASSVVSQGGTGELFFGEGSRLTVL.

The gene calls are TRBV7-2 and TRBJ2-2; TRBD2 might be the D (5 bases). The CDR3 contains 14 residues. Between the trimmed V and J ends, which lost 3 bases and 1 base, there was a span of 6 bases. Per germline, CDR1 SGHTA and CDR2 FQGNSA. In DNA, the CDR3 is TGTGCCAGCAGCTTCAGCGGGAACACCGGGGAGCTGTTTTTT. This encodes CASSFSGNTGELFF.

V gene TRBV12-3 or TRBV12-4 combines with J gene TRBJ1-2; 8 bases line up with TRBD1. V trimming: 6 bases; J trimming: 10 bases; junction bases outside the gene matches: 7. This CDR3 is 12 amino acids long. CDR3 sequence: CASSGTGWAYTF. The CDR3 DNA is TGTGCCAGCAGCGGGACAGGCTGGGCCTACACCTTC.

The J gene is TRBJ2-2, the V gene TRBV7-9; tentative D call: TRBD1 (5 bases). Trimming removed 1 base from V and 0 bases from J, with 9 bases in between. CDR3 length: 16 amino acids. CDR1 and CDR2 (germline): SEHNR, FQNEAQ (reference sequence). The CDR3 DNA reads as TGTGCCAGCAGCTTAGGCAGGGTGACGAACACCGGGGAGCTGTTTTTT. This gives the protein CASSLGRVTNTGELFF.

This sequence joins TRBV6-5 and TRBJ2-7; D might be TRBD2 (5 bases). In germline, CDR1 is MNHEY, CDR2 SVGAGI. V lost 2 bases and J lost 1, with 12 bases in between. This CDR3 is built from 15 residues. The CDR3 region has the DNA TGTGCCAGCAGTTACCCGCCACTAGGTTCCTACGAGCAGTACTTC. This translates into CASSYPPLGSYEQYF.

This clone is labeled medium-sized. This chain uses TRBV28 with TRBJ1-2, with TRBD1 as a possible D gene (5 bases). V was trimmed by 3 bases and J by 1 base, leaving 12 bases between them. Germline lookup yields CDR1 MDHEN and CDR2 SYDVKM. The CDR3 is made up of 15 amino acids. The CDR3 DNA reads TGTGCCAGCAGTTTCCCCCAGGGAGGTAACTATGGCTACACCTTC. Amino acid sequence: CASSFPQGGNYGYTF.

The sample holds one count of this clone. This chain uses TRBV9 with TRBJ1-2, with 8 bases aligning to TRBD1. Germline-derived CDR1 and CDR2 are SGDLS and YYNGEE. The CDR3 has 15 residues. The ends lost 0 bases at V and 5 bases at J; junction bases unmatched: 6. For the CDR3, the DNA is TGTGCCAGCAGCGTAGCTCCAGGGGGCGTGTATGGCTACACCTTC. Its translation: CASSVAPGGVYGYTF.

The chain couples TRBV6-6 to TRBJ2-3, with 8 bases fitting TRBD1. V was pared by 6 bases and J by 5 bases, with 1 base of the junction left unmatched. This CDR3 is 12 amino acids long. Germline CDR1 reads MNHNY; CDR2 reads SVGAGI (reference sequence). This CDR3 is CASSGQGDTQYF. The CDR3 nucleotides are TGTGCCAGCAGCGGACAGGGAGATACGCAGTATTTT.

This clone was detected once. The CDR3 region is CASSLAGNTGELFF. In DNA, the CDR3 is TGTGCCAGCAGCCTAGCGGGGAACACCGGGGAGCTGTTTTTT. The chain uses TRBV2 and TRBJ2-2, with 8 bases that match TRBD2. J was trimmed by 1 base and V by 6 bases; bases with no gene match: 1. The germline V gene encodes CDR1 SNHLY and CDR2 FYNNEI. The CDR3 runs 14 residues.

This chain connects TRBV28 to TRBJ1-1; no definite D call. Trimming pared 8 bases from V and 0 bases from J, leaving 10 bases between. This CDR3 region has 13 residues. CDR1 is MDHEN and CDR2 is SYDVKM in the germline V gene. DNA for the CDR3: TGTGCCAGCCCGGTGCCACTGAACACTGAAGCTTTCTTT. This gives the protein CASPVPLNTEAFF.

The genes are TRBV29-1 and TRBJ2-3, with 7 nucleotides matching TRBD1. Germline lookup yields CDR1 SQVTM and CDR2 ANQGSEA. The CDR3 length is 16 residues. CDR3 DNA sequence: TGCGGCTTACTAGGGGGCCCCACCGGGGGCACAGATACGCAGTATTTT. This codes for CGLLGGPTGGTDTQYF.

The chain joins TRBV10-1 to TRBJ2-1; D is possibly TRBD2 (6 bases). The CDR3 length is 14 residues. Germline V gene data show CDR1 as WNHNN and CDR2 as SYGVQD (reference sequence). The V and J ends lost 1 base and 8 bases respectively, with 12 bases between them. The CDR3 DNA follows: TGCGCCAGCAGTGAGTTGAGCGGGCGGGATGAGCAGTTCTTC. It yields the protein CASSELSGRDEQFF.